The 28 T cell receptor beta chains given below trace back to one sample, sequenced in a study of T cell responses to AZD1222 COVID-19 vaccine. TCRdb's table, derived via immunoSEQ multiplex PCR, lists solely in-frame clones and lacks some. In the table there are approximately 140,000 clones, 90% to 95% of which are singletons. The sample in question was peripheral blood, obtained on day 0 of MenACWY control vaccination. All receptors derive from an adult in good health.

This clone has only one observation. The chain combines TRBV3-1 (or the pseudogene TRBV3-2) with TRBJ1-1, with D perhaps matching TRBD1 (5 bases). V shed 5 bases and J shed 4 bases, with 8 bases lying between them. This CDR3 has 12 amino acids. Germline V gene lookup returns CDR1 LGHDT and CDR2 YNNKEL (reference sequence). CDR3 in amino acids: CASSFGGTEAFF. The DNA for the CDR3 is TGTGCCAGCAGCTTCGGGGGCACTGAAGCTTTCTTT.

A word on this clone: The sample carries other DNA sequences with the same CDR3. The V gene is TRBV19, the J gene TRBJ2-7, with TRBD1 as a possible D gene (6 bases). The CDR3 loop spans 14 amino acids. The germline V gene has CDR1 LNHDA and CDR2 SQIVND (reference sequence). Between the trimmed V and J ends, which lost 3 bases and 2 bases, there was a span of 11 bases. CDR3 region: CASSIAQGAYEQYF. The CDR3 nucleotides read TGTGCCAGTAGTATCGCACAGGGTGCCTACGAGCAGTACTTC.

CDR3 sequence: CASSPSGSTDTQYF. CDR3 DNA: TGTGCCAGCAGCCCCAGCGGATCCACAGATACGCAGTATTTT. The chain couples TRBV27 to TRBJ2-3, with TRBD2 as a possible D gene (5 bases). Germline V CDR1 and CDR2: MNHEY, SMNVEV (reference sequence). Trimming took 6 bases from V and 2 from J, leaving 12 bases between them. The CDR3 has 14 residues.

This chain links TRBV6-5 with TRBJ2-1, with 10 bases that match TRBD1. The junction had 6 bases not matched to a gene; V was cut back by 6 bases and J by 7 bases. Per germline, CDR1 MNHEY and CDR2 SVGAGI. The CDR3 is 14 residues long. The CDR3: CASRSGTGDNEQFF. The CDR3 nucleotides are TGTGCCAGCAGGTCCGGGACAGGGGATAATGAGCAGTTCTTC.

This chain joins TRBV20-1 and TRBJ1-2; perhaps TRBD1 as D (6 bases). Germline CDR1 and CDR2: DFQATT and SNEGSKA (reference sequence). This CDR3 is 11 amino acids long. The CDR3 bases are TGCAGGGGGATTAGGGGGGAAGGCTACACCTTC. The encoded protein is CRGIRGEGYTF.

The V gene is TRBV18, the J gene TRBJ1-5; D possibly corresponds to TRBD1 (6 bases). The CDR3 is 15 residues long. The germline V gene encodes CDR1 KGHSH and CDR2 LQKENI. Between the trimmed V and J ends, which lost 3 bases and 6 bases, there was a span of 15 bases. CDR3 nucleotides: TGTGCCAGCTCACCGCAGGCGCAGGGGCGTCAGCCCCAGCATTTT. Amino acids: CASSPQAQGRQPQHF.

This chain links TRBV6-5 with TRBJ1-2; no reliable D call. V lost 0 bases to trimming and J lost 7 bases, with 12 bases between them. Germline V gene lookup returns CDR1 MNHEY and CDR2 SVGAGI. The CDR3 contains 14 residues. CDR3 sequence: CASSYSSGSSGYTF. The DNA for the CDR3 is TGTGCCAGCAGTTACTCGAGTGGGAGCTCTGGCTACACCTTC.

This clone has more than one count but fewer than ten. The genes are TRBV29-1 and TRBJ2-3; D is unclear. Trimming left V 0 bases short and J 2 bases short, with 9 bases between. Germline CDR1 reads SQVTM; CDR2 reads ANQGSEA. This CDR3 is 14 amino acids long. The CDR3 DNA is TGCAGCGTTGAAGATCTTCAGGACACAGATACGCAGTATTTT. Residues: CSVEDLQDTDTQYF.

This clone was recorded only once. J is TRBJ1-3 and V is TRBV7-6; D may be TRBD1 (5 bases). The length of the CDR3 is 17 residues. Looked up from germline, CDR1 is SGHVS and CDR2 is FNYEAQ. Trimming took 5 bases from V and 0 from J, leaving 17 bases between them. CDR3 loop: CASSPAGTRSSGNTIYF. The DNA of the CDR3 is TGTGCCAGCAGCCCCGCGGGGACCCGGAGCTCTGGAAACACCATATATTTT.

Here the CDR3 reads CASSRGQGQGDGYTF. The CDR3 DNA follows: TGTGCCAGCAGCCGTGGACAGGGGCAAGGAGATGGCTACACCTTC. V gene TRBV6-5 combines with J gene TRBJ1-2, with 9 positions matching TRBD1. J gave up 6 bases and V 6 bases, and 11 bases lay outside the gene matches. Germline V gene data show CDR1 as MNHEY and CDR2 as SVGAGI. The CDR3 spans 15 residues.

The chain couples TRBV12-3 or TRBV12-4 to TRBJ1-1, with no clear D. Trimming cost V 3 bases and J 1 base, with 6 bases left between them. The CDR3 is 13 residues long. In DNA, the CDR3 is TGTGCCAGCAGTTTTAGAGAGAACACTGAAGCTTTCTTT. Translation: CASSFRENTEAFF.

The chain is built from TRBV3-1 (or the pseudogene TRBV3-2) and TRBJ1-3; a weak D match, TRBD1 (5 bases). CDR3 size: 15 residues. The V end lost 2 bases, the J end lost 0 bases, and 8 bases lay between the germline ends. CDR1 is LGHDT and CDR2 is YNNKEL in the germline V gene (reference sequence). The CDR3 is CASSQQGASGNTIYF. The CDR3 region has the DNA TGTGCCAGCAGCCAACAGGGCGCCTCTGGAAACACCATATATTTT.

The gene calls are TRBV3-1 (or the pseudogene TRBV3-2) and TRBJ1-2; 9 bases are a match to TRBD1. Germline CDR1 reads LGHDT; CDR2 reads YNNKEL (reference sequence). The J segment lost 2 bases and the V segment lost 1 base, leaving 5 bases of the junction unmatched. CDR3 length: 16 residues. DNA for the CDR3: TGTGCCAGCAGCCAAGGAACCGGGACAGGGAACTATGGCTACACCTTC. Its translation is CASSQGTGTGNYGYTF.

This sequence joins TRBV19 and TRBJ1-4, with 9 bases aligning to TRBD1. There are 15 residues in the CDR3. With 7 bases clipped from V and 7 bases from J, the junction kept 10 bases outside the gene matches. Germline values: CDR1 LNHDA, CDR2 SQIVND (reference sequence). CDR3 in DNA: TGTGCCAGTACCCCTACAGGGGGCGCGGGTGAAAAACTGTTTTTT. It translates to CASTPTGGAGEKLFF.

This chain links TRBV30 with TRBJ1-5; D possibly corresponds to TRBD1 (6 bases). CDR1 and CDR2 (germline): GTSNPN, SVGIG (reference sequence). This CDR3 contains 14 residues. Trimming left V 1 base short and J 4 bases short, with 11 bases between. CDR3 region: CAWSETGANQPQHF. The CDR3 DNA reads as TGTGCCTGGAGTGAGACGGGGGCGAATCAGCCCCAGCATTTT.

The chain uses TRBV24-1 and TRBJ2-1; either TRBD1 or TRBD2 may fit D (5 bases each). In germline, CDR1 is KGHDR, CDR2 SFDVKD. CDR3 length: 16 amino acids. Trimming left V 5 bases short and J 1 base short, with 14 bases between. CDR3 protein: CATSGTGTVSYNEQFF. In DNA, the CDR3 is TGTGCCACCAGTGGTACCGGGACGGTATCCTACAATGAGCAGTTCTTC.

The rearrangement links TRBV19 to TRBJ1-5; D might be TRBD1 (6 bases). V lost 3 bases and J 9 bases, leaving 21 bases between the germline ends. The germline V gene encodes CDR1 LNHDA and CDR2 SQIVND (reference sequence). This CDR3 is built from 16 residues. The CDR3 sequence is CASSMGAPRGQAPQHF. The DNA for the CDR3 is TGTGCCAGTAGTATGGGAGCACCGCGGGGGCAAGCGCCCCAGCATTTT.

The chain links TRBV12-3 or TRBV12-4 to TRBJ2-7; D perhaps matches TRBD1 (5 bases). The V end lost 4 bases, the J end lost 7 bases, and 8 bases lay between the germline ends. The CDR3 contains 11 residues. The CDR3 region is CASSSYREQYF. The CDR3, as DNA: TGTGCCAGCAGTTCCTACAGGGAGCAGTACTTC.

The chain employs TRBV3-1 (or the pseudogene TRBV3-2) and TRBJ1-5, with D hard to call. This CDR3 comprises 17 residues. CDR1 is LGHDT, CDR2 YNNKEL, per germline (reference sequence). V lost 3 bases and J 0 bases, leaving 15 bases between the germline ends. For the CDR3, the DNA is TGTGCCAGCAGCCACTCAGGAGCACAGTATAGCAATCAGCCCCAGCATTTT. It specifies CASSHSGAQYSNQPQHF.

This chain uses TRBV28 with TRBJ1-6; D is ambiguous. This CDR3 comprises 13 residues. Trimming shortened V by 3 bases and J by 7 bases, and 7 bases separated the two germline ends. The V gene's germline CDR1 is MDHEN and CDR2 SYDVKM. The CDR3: CASSFSGNSPLHF. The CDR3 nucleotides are TGTGCCAGCAGTTTTTCGGGGAATTCACCCCTCCACTTT.

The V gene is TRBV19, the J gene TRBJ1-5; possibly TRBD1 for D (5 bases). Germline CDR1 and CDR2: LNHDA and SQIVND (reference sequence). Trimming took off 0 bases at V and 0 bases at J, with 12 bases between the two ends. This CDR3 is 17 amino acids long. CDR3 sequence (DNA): TGTGCCAGTAGTATAGATGGAGGGACCCATAGCAATCAGCCCCAGCATTTT. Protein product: CASSIDGGTHSNQPQHF.

In DNA form, the CDR3 reads TGTGCCAGCAGCCAGGACTGGGATCAGCAGTACTTC. Translating it yields CASSQDWDQQYF. V and J are TRBV5-4 and TRBJ2-7; D is perhaps TRBD2 (5 bases). V was trimmed by 4 bases and J by 8 bases, leaving 13 bases between them. From germline, CDR1 is SGHNT and CDR2 YYREEE (reference sequence). There are 12 residues in the CDR3.

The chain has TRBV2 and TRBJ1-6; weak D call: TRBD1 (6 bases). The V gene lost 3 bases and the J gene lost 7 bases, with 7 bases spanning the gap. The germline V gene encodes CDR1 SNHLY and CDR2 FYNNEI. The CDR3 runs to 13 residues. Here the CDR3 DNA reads TGTGCCAGCAGTGACCAGGGGAATTCACCCCTCCACTTT. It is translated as CASSDQGNSPLHF.

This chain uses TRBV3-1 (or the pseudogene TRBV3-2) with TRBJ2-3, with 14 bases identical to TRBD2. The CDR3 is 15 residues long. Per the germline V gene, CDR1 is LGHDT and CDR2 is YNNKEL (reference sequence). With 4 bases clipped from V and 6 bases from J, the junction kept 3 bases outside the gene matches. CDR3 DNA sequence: TGTGCCAGCAGCCTCGGGACTAGCGGGGGCGATACGCAGTATTTT. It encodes CASSLGTSGGDTQYF.

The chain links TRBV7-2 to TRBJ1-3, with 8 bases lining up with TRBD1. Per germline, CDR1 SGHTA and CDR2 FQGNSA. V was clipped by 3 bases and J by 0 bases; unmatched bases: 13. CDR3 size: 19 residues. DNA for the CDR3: TGTGCCAGCAGCTTGCTTCACGCAGGACAGGGAGGCTCTGGAAACACCATATATTTT. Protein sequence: CASSLLHAGQGGSGNTIYF.

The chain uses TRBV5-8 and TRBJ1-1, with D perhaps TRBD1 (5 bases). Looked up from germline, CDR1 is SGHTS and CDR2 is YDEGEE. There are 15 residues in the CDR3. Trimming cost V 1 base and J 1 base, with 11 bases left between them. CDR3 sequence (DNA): TGTGCCAGCAGCTTGACGGCAGGGACGAACACTGAAGCTTTCTTT. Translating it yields CASSLTAGTNTEAFF.

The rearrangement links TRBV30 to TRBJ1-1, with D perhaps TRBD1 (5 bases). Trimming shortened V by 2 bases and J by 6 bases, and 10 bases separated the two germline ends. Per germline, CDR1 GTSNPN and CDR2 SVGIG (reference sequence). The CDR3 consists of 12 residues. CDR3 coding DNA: TGTGCCTGGAGTACTGGGGGACCTGAAGCTTTCTTT. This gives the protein CAWSTGGPEAFF.

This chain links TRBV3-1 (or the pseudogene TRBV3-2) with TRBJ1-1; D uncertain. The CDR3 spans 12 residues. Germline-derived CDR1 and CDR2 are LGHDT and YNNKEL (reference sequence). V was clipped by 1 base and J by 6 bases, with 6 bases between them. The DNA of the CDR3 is TGTGCCAGCAGCCAAGGGTTCGCTGAAGCTTTCTTT. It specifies CASSQGFAEAFF.